What follows are 19 T cell receptor beta chains derived from one specimen sequenced in a study of immune heterogeneity within non-small cell lung tumors. The authors amplified TCR beta CDR3 by multiplex PCR with 32 V and 13 J primers. MiXCR, run by TCRdb on the multiplex PCR reads, gives a single entry per CDR3 protein. The data hold over 8,000 distinct CDR3 sequences, with around a sixth observed a single time. Bulk tumor genomic DNA, approximately 600 ng per sample, was used as template. Doctors removed several biopsies from each primary tumor during surgery, keeping them far apart. Samples came from untreated patients having curative surgery for newly diagnosed non-small cell lung cancer. The sequenced sample consisted of lung tumor tissue. These receptor sequences come from a man aged 40-49 years with non-small cell lung cancer.

To note about this clonotype: Without the conserved terminal phenylalanine or tryptophan, this CDR3 likely stems from a read error. It is unclear where the CDR3 begins or ends on the DNA, so no DNA is shown, and the CDR3 is as TCRdb lists it. CDR3 amino acids: CASSRSAGPYEQYFGP. The V and J genes are TRBV19 and TRBJ2-3; the DNA was not used to check the table's D call, TRBD2. The CDR3 length equals 16 residues, ends included. Germline V gene lookup returns CDR1 LNHDA and CDR2 SQIVND (reference sequence).

This clonotype showed up many times. The J gene is TRBJ1-1, the V gene TRBV12-3 or TRBV12-4, with 11 bases fitting TRBD1. V dropped 6 bases and J dropped 6; count of bases not matched to a gene: 12. The CDR3 is made up of 16 amino acids. The CDR3 here is CASRDFFGQGAAEAFF. The CDR3 region has the DNA TGTGCCAGCAGGGATTTCTTCGGACAGGGGGCAGCTGAAGCTTTCTTT.

Comment on this clonotype: This may be a read error: a much more frequent sequence differs by one nucleotide. This chain links TRBV6-2 or TRBV6-3 with TRBJ2-5; a weak D match, TRBD2 (5 bases). The length of the CDR3 is 11 residues. Germline CDR1 is MNHEY and CDR2 is SVGEGT. CDR3: CASSYGESQYF. The DNA for the CDR3 is TGTGCCAGCAGTTATGGGGAGAGCCAGTACTTC.

This clonotype has a count of ten or more. This rearrangement joins TRBV19 to TRBJ2-1; 10 bases map to TRBD2. This CDR3 contains 15 residues. V was pared by 4 bases and J by 6 bases, with 6 bases of the junction left unmatched. Per the germline V gene, CDR1 is LNHDA and CDR2 is SQIVND (reference sequence). The CDR3 nucleotides read TGTGCCAGTAGTAAGGAAAGCGGGGGGGGCAATGAGCAGTTCTTC. Its protein is CASSKESGGGNEQFF.

In this sample, this clonotype is medium-sized. The rearrangement links TRBV20-1 to TRBJ2-1; 11 bases line up with TRBD2. Germline-derived CDR1 and CDR2 are DFQATT and SNEGSKA (reference sequence). CDR3 length equals 15 residues. Trimming removed 3 bases from V and 1 base from J; junction bases left unmatched: 2. CDR3 region: CSASASGRSYNEQFF. CDR3 DNA sequence: TGCAGTGCTAGTGCTAGCGGGAGGTCCTACAATGAGCAGTTCTTC.

This clonotype was counted a few times. Its ends do not fully match the called genes, so a read error is possible. V is TRBV7-9 and J is TRBJ2-1; 7 positions agree with TRBD1. This CDR3 is 15 amino acids long. Germline lookup yields CDR1 SEHNR and CDR2 FQNEAQ (reference sequence). CDR3 bases: TGTGCCAGCCATCGACAGGGCGCTCGCTACAATGGGCAGTTCTTC. It yields the protein CASHRQGARYNGQFF.

By proportion, this clonotype is medium-sized (0.01 to 0.1%). The chain links TRBV15 to TRBJ1-2; D possibly corresponds to TRBD1 (6 bases). CDR1 is LNHNV, CDR2 YYDKDF, per germline (reference sequence). This CDR3 is built from 15 residues. V was shortened by 0 bases and J by 4 bases, with 12 bases between the two germline ends. The CDR3 nucleotides are TGTGCCACCAGCAGAGATACAGGGTTCGGCTATGGCTACACCTTC. It yields the protein CATSRDTGFGYGYTF.

The V gene is TRBV6-2 or TRBV6-3, the J gene TRBJ2-1; D is possibly TRBD2 (7 bases). The CDR3 is 15 residues long. Trimming took off 7 bases at V and 4 bases at J, with 17 bases between the two ends. CDR1 is MNHEY, CDR2 SVGEGT, per germline. The CDR3 DNA follows: TGTGCCAGCAAAGGGGGGGCTAGCGGATACAATGAGCAGTTCTTC. Translating gives CASKGGASGYNEQFF.

Ten or more counts support this clonotype. The chain employs TRBV28 and TRBJ2-7, with D possibly being TRBD1 or TRBD2 (5 bases each). CDR3 length equals 14 residues. Trimming took 6 bases from V and 6 from J, leaving 18 bases between them. CDR1 is MDHEN and CDR2 is SYDVKM in the germline V gene. CDR3 sequence (DNA): TGTGCCAGCAGGATCTCGGGACGGATCACCGAGCAGTACTTC. Translated: CASRISGRITEQYF.

This clonotype is classed as medium-sized. V and J are TRBV6-6 and TRBJ1-2, with D unclear. CDR1 and CDR2 (germline): MNHNY, SVGAGI (reference sequence). The V gene lost 0 bases and the J gene lost 5 bases, with 19 bases spanning the gap. The CDR3 covers 17 residues. The CDR3 nucleotides read TGTGCCAGCAGTTACTCAGAGGGAACGGGTCGGGGATATGGCTACACCTTC. Its translation: CASSYSEGTGRGYGYTF.

This clonotype is labeled medium-sized. The chain employs TRBV19 and TRBJ1-4; D may be TRBD1 (6 bases). The CDR3 spans 13 residues. V lost 6 bases and J lost 3, with 8 bases in between. Germline V gene data show CDR1 as LNHDA and CDR2 as SQIVND (reference sequence). In DNA form, the CDR3 reads TGTGCCAGTAGCAGGGGAGCTAATGAAAAACTGTTTTTT. Its translation is CASSRGANEKLFF. Full variable domain (outside the CDR3, taken from reference TRBV19 and TRBJ1-4): DGGITQSPKYLFRKEGQNVTLSCEQNLNHDAMYWYRQDPGQGLRLIYYSQIVNDFQKGDIAEGYSVSREKKESFPLTVTSAQKNPTAFYLCASSRGANEKLFFGSGTQLSVL.

Worth noting for this clonotype: A much larger clonotype is one base distant, so this may be a read error. The chain has TRBV20-1 and TRBJ1-5; D is unclear. Germline V gene sequence: CDR1 DFQATT, CDR2 SNEGSKA (reference sequence). The CDR3 has 15 residues. Deletions cut 3 bases from V and 3 bases from J, with 15 bases between. The CDR3 DNA follows: TGCAGTGCTAGTGGTGGGAGGGCGAACAATCAGCCCCAGCATTTT. Protein: CSASGGRANNQPQHF.

About this clonotype: At one end, the junction sequence differs from germline, possibly due to a read error. V and J are TRBV19 and TRBJ2-1, with 11 bases identical to TRBD2. The CDR3 loop spans 15 amino acids. Germline V lookup: CDR1 LNHDA, CDR2 SQIVND (reference sequence). Here the CDR3 DNA reads TGTGCCAGTAGGATAGCGGGAGGGGGCTACAATGAGCAGTTCTTC. It specifies CASRIAGGGYNEQFF. Drawing the rest from reference TRBV19 and TRBJ2-1, the complete variable domain is DGGITQSPKYLFRKEGQNVTLSCEQNLNHDAMYWYRQDPGQGLRLIYYSQIVNDFQKGDIAEGYSVSREKKESFPLTVTSAQKNPTAFYLCASRIAGGGYNEQFFGPGTRLTVL.

There are many counts of this clonotype. This rearrangement joins TRBV11-2 to TRBJ1-4, with D hard to call. The CDR3 runs 15 residues. Germline loops: CDR1 SGHAT, CDR2 FQNNGV. V lost 7 bases, J lost 4 bases, and 16 bases lay in between. The CDR3 DNA reads TGTGCCAGCATGGGGTCGGCCGCCGGTAATGAAAAACTGTTTTTT. The encoded protein is CASMGSAAGNEKLFF.

This clonotype showed up many times. The chain uses TRBV6-1 and TRBJ2-4; D remains unclear. CDR3 length: 14 residues. CDR1 MNHNS and CDR2 SASEGT come from the germline V gene. Between the trimmed V and J ends, which lost 5 bases and 5 bases, there was a span of 13 bases. In DNA form, the CDR3 reads TGTGCCAGCAGTTATTGGCCGGATGAAAACATTCAGTACTTC. Protein: CASSYWPDENIQYF.

The sample holds many counts of this clonotype. The chain has TRBV20-1 and TRBJ2-1; D gene unclear. The V end lost 1 base, the J end lost 0 bases, and 10 bases lay between the germline ends. The V gene's germline CDR1 is DFQATT and CDR2 SNEGSKA (reference sequence). CDR3 size: 15 residues. In nucleotides, the CDR3 is TGCAGTGCTAGAGGGGCGCGCCACTCCTACAATGAGCAGTTCTTC. Residues: CSARGARHSYNEQFF.

This clonotype was seen at least ten times. The junction departs from the called germline gene at one end, perhaps through a read error. The rearrangement links TRBV20-1 to TRBJ1-1; D is unclear. Germline V gene lookup returns CDR1 DFQATT and CDR2 SNEGSKA (reference sequence). The CDR3 consists of 12 residues. CDR3 DNA: TGCAGTTACAAAGGGATGAAGACTGAAGCTTTCTTT. Its protein product is CSYKGMKTEAFF.

In regard to this clonotype: Just one base apart from a much larger clone, this may be a read error. This chain joins TRBV19 and TRBJ2-1; 10 nucleotides line up with TRBD1. The J segment lost 10 bases and the V segment lost 5 bases, leaving 11 bases of the junction unmatched. The CDR3 runs to 15 residues. Germline V gives CDR1 LNHDA, CDR2 SQIVND (reference sequence). The CDR3 DNA sequence: TGTGCCAGTAGTCCTGGACAGGGGGAAATCGGCGAGCAGTTCTTC. Amino acid sequence: CASSPGQGEIGEQFF. Filled out from reference TRBV19 and TRBJ2-1, the complete variable domain reads DGGITQSPKYLFRKEGQNVTLSCEQNLNHDAMYWYRQDPGQGLRLIYYSQIVNDFQKGDIAEGYSVSREKKESFPLTVTSAQKNPTAFYLCASSPGQGEIGEQFFGPGTRLTVL.

This clonotype was counted at least ten times. The V call is TRBV6-1, the J call TRBJ1-6, with a possible D match to TRBD1 (5 bases). This CDR3 contains 17 residues. V lost 6 bases to trimming and J lost 5 bases, with 20 bases between them. Looked up from germline, CDR1 is MNHNS and CDR2 is SASEGT. CDR3 in amino acids: CASRRGPGTSDNSPLHF. The CDR3 nucleotides are TGTGCCAGCAGAAGAGGCCCCGGGACCAGCGATAATTCACCCCTCCACTTT.